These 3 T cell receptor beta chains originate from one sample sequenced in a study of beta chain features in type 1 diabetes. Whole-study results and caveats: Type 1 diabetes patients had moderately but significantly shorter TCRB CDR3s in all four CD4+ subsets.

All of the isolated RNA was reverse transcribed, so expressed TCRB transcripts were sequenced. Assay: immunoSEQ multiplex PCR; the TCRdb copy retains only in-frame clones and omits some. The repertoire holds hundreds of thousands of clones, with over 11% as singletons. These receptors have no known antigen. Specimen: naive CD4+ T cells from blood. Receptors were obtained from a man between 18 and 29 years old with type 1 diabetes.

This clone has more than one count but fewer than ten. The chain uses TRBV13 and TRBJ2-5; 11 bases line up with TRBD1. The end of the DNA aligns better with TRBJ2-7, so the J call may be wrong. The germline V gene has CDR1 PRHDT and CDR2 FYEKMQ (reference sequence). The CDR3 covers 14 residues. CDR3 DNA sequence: TGTGCCAGCAGCGCCCGGACAGGGGGCAACGAGCAGTACTTC. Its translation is CASSARTGGNEQYF.

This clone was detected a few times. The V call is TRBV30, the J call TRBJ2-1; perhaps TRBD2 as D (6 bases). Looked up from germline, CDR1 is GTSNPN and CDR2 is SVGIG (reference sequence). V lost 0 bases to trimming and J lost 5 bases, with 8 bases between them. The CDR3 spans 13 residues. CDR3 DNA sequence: TGTGCCTGGAGTGTACCGGGGGACAATGAGCAGTTCTTC. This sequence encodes CAWSVPGDNEQFF.

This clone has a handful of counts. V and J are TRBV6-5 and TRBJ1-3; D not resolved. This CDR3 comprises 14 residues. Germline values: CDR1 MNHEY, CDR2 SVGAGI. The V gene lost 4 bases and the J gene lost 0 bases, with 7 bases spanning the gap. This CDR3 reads CASSSASSGNTIYF. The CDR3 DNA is TGTGCCAGCAGTTCCGCGAGCTCTGGAAACACCATATATTTT.